This TCR beta chain was recorded in a study of cytomegalovirus exposure and HLA in healthy donors. The PCR employed 60 Vbeta primers together with 13 Jbeta primers. Produced via immunoSEQ multiplex PCR; TCRdb's table is partial and in-frame only. Here the sample table reports some 130,000 clones. Note on this clone: The antigen is not known.

The CDR3 loop spans 18 amino acids. The V and J ends lost 0 bases and 4 bases, in that order; junction bases with no gene match: 11. CDR1 SGDLS and CDR2 YYNGEE come from the germline V gene. Study-wide results and limits: An ancestry cluster, one associated with Asian ancestry, reportedly showed fewer N-insertions than the approximately 670-donor mean in a later analysis. Cytomegalovirus association was listed for approximately 160 TCR beta chains.

Sequenced: PBMCs. The source is a man between 18 and 29 years old in good health and CMV-seronegative. The V call is TRBV9, the J call TRBJ2-1, with 9 bases lining up with TRBD2. DNA of the CDR3: TGTGCCAGCAGCGTAGCTTGGATAGCGGGAGATAGGTACAATGAGCAGTTCTTC. This gives the protein CASSVAWIAGDRYNEQFF.